This paragraph reports one T cell receptor (beta chain). Its matching antigen is unknown. Trimming took off 8 bases at V and 5 bases at J, with 12 bases between the two ends. CDR1 SNHLY and CDR2 FYNNEI come from the germline V gene. This CDR3 spans 13 amino acids. The sample comes from a study of cytomegalovirus exposure and HLA in healthy donors. Study-level background: The 120 or so validation repertoires used a platform that matched the one used for the approximately 670 first-cohort repertoires, as a later analysis reported.

Whole-study findings and limits: Clusters of TCRs from the first cohort tended to co-occur in the 120 validation repertoires (as a later analysis found). The study designated about 180 TCR beta chains cytomegalovirus-associated. Cytomegalovirus status, reportedly, was diagnosed with high specificity and sensitivity by the classifier.

Clones were read by immunoSEQ multiplex PCR, and TCRdb kept only the in-frame ones, dropping some. The sample carries over 200,000 clones, approximately 86% recorded once. The chain is built from TRBV2 and TRBJ1-4; perhaps TRBD1 as D (5 bases). Material for sequencing was PBMCs. This sequence was found in a woman aged 18-35 years in good health and CMV-seronegative. The CDR3 DNA is TGTGCCAGCGCCGGCGGGGCCAATGAAAAACTGTTTTTT. The encoded protein is CASAGGANEKLFF.